This TCR beta chain was sequenced in a study of cytomegalovirus exposure and HLA in healthy donors. In the study overall: A prior analysis found about 110 million unique TCR beta sequences from around 200 million T cells. Study-wide results and limits: Earlier analysis found most TCR beta V segments productive about 87% or about 30% of the time.

The sample holds one count of this clone. Its antigen is as yet unknown. A multiplex PCR was run with 60 Vbeta primers and 13 Jbeta primers. Some clones are missing from TCRdb's copy, which holds only in-frame ones; the method was immunoSEQ multiplex PCR. The sample records more than 150,000 clones, over 70% being singletons. The CDR3 extends over 16 amino acids. The ends lost 5 bases at V and 3 bases at J; junction bases unmatched: 11. Germline CDR1 reads SEHNR; CDR2 reads FQNEAQ (reference sequence). The TCR sequence derives from a man between 18 and 29 years old in good health and CMV-seronegative. The sequencing input was PBMCs. This chain uses TRBV7-9 with TRBJ2-3; 7 nucleotides match TRBD1. CDR3 loop: CASSPTSGTVTDTQYF. CDR3 in DNA: TGTGCCAGCAGCCCGACCTCCGGGACAGTTACAGATACGCAGTATTTT.